These 18 T cell receptor beta chains were all obtained from the same sample, sequenced in a study of cytomegalovirus exposure and HLA in healthy donors. This PCR relied on a set of 60 Vbeta primers and 13 Jbeta primers. TCRdb keeps only in-frame clones here, not all; method: immunoSEQ multiplex PCR. The data show approximately 170,000 clones, 79% seen once. The material sequenced was PBMCs. The receptors derive from a woman aged 45-59 years in good health and CMV-seronegative.

The chain joins TRBV6-5 to TRBJ1-5, with D possibly matching TRBD1 (6 bases). CDR1 is MNHEY and CDR2 is SVGAGI in the germline V gene. The ends were cut back, 2 bases at V and 6 bases at J, with 17 bases in the middle. This CDR3 region has 16 residues. In DNA form, the CDR3 reads TGTGCCAGCAGTTACAGATCCGCAGGGGTAGGTCAGCCCCAGCATTTT. Translated, it gives CASSYRSAGVGQPQHF.

This rearrangement joins TRBV6-1 to TRBJ1-5; D may be TRBD1 (6 bases). V lost 5 bases, J lost 0 bases, and 11 bases lay in between. Germline V gene data show CDR1 as MNHNS and CDR2 as SASEGT. The CDR3 is made up of 15 amino acids. CDR3: CASSQDSYSNQPQHF. In nucleotides, the CDR3 is TGTGCCAGCAGTCAGGACAGTTATAGCAATCAGCCCCAGCATTTT.

The chain carries TRBV5-6 and TRBJ2-1; D possibly corresponds to TRBD2 (6 bases). The CDR3 has 12 residues. Germline assignment: CDR1 SGHDT and CDR2 YYEEEE. With 1 base removed from V and 12 bases from J, the gap between germline ends came to 11 bases. This CDR3 reads CASSLMGRWQFF. DNA of the CDR3: TGTGCCAGCAGCTTGATGGGGAGGTGGCAGTTCTTC.

V gene TRBV7-9 combines with J gene TRBJ2-5; possibly TRBD2 for D (5 bases). Germline CDR1 and CDR2: SEHNR and FQNEAQ (reference sequence). The CDR3 is 14 amino acids. Between the trimmed V and J ends, which lost 7 bases and 5 bases, there was a span of 17 bases. The CDR3 nucleotides read TGTGCCAGCACCCCCGGACGGCCGGGGGAGACCCAGTACTTC. Translating gives CASTPGRPGETQYF.

The sample holds a few counts of this clone. The V call is TRBV11-2, the J call TRBJ1-1; D is unclear. Germline V lookup: CDR1 SGHAT, CDR2 FQNNGV. The CDR3 has 17 residues. Between the trimmed V and J ends, which lost 5 bases and 0 bases, there was a span of 19 bases. This CDR3 is CASSLSRGGIMNTEAFF. The CDR3 DNA sequence: TGTGCCAGCAGCCTAAGCCGGGGAGGGATAATGAACACTGAAGCTTTCTTT.

The sample holds a few counts of this clone. This sequence joins TRBV21-1 and TRBJ1-1. TRBV21-1 represents a pseudogene. CDR3 size: 13 residues. CDR3 loop: CASSPRTSTEAFF. The CDR3 bases are TGTGCCAGCAGCCCGCGAACGTCCACTGAAGCTTTCTTT.

Concerning this clone itself: The identical CDR3 is also encoded by other nucleotide sequences in the sample. V and J are TRBV30 and TRBJ1-6; D is possibly TRBD1 (6 bases). Germline loops: CDR1 GTSNPN, CDR2 SVGIG (reference sequence). V lost 0 bases, J lost 6 bases, and 9 bases lay in between. The CDR3 is 14 amino acids. The CDR3: CAWSVGRGNSPLHF. The CDR3 region has the DNA TGTGCCTGGAGTGTAGGCAGGGGTAATTCACCCCTCCACTTT.

The V call is TRBV5-6, the J call TRBJ1-2, with D unresolved. CDR3 size: 13 residues. Germline V gene sequence: CDR1 SGHDT, CDR2 YYEEEE. With 2 bases removed from V and 2 bases from J, the gap between germline ends came to 7 bases. CDR3 bases: TGTGCCAGCAGCTTACTCCGAAACTATGGCTACACCTTC. It specifies CASSLLRNYGYTF.

The chain uses TRBV9 and TRBJ2-1; D uncertain. The CDR3 sequence is 17 residues long. Trimming cost V 0 bases and J 0 bases, with 13 bases left between them. CDR1 and CDR2 (germline): SGDLS, YYNGEE. The CDR3 sequence is CASSVEEQIYSYNEQFF. CDR3 bases: TGTGCCAGCAGCGTAGAGGAACAGATATACTCCTACAATGAGCAGTTCTTC.

The rearrangement joins TRBV6-4 to TRBJ2-3, with TRBD2 matching over 8 bases. Per the germline V gene, CDR1 is MRHNA and CDR2 is SNTAGT. The CDR3 loop spans 14 amino acids. Germline trimming cut 8 bases from V and 1 base from J; bases unmatched to any gene: 5. In DNA, the CDR3 is TGTGCCAGCGGCTTCGGGGGGGGCACAGATACGCAGTATTTT. It yields the protein CASGFGGGTDTQYF.

V gene TRBV14 combines with J gene TRBJ1-2; 10 bases line up with TRBD1. Trimming at V came to 3 bases and at J to 2 bases, leaving 6 bases not matched to a gene. In germline, CDR1 is SGHDN, CDR2 FVKESK. The CDR3 totals 16 residues. The CDR3 sequence is CASSQTTGGLNYGYTF. The CDR3 nucleotides are TGTGCCAGCAGCCAGACGACAGGGGGCCTGAACTATGGCTACACCTTC.

Only a few counts were recorded for this clone. The chain has TRBV2 and TRBJ2-3, with 8 bases matching TRBD2. V lost 7 bases to trimming and J lost 2 bases; unmatched junction nucleotides: 2. This CDR3 has 13 amino acids. Per germline, CDR1 SNHLY and CDR2 FYNNEI. CDR3 amino acids: CASNGRATDTQYF. CDR3 in DNA: TGTGCCAGCAACGGGAGGGCCACAGATACGCAGTATTTT.

The chain joins TRBV27 to TRBJ2-2, with D uncertain. From germline, CDR1 is MNHEY and CDR2 SMNVEV (reference sequence). The CDR3 is 16 amino acids. V dropped 6 bases and J dropped 0 bases, with 14 bases sitting between them. CDR3 protein: CASSPTKAPNTGELFF. The CDR3, as DNA: TGTGCCAGCAGCCCTACTAAGGCCCCGAACACCGGGGAGCTGTTTTTT.

This clone was found a few times. V is TRBV7-2 and J is TRBJ1-3; no definite D call. Trimming removed 4 bases at V and 0 bases at J, with 13 bases between. The germline CDR1 and CDR2 sequences are SGHTA and FQGNSA. The CDR3 loop spans 16 amino acids. CDR3 amino acids: CASSSPREASGNTIYF. The CDR3 nucleotides are TGTGCCAGCAGCTCCCCCCGGGAGGCCTCTGGAAACACCATATATTTT.

Only a few counts were recorded for this clone. CDR3 loop: CASSSAGRGEQYF. CDR3 nucleotides: TGTGCCAGCAGCTCCGCCGGCAGGGGCGAGCAGTACTTC. The rearrangement links TRBV11-3 to TRBJ2-7, with a possible D match to TRBD1 (6 bases). The CDR3 is made up of 13 amino acids. V was pared by 4 bases and J by 6 bases, with 13 bases between. Germline CDR1 reads SGHNT; CDR2 reads YENEEA.

The J gene is TRBJ1-6, the V gene TRBV18; 7 bases match TRBD1. This CDR3 is built from 14 residues. The V gene's germline CDR1 is KGHSH and CDR2 LQKENI. J lost 7 bases, V lost 6 bases, and 6 bases had no gene match. The CDR3 spells CASSLDRPNSPLHF. Written as DNA, the CDR3 is TGTGCCAGCTCGTTGGACAGGCCGAATTCACCCCTCCACTTT.

This sequence joins TRBV6-1 and TRBJ2-7; the D is unclear. Germline values: CDR1 MNHNS, CDR2 SASEGT. The ends were cut back, 7 bases at V and 2 bases at J, with 9 bases in the middle. This CDR3 region has 12 residues. The CDR3 nucleotides read TGTGCCAGCACGGCAGACACCTACGAGCAGTACTTC. Protein sequence: CASTADTYEQYF.

The chain employs TRBV4-1 and TRBJ2-2, with TRBD1 identical over 9 bases. Germline V gene sequence: CDR1 MGHRA, CDR2 YSYEKL. V lost 4 bases and J lost 6; bases outside the gene matches: 9. The CDR3 length is 16 residues. Here the CDR3 reads CASSPRDRVSAGELFF. CDR3 nucleotide sequence: TGCGCCAGCAGCCCTCGGGACAGGGTTTCGGCCGGGGAGCTGTTTTTT.